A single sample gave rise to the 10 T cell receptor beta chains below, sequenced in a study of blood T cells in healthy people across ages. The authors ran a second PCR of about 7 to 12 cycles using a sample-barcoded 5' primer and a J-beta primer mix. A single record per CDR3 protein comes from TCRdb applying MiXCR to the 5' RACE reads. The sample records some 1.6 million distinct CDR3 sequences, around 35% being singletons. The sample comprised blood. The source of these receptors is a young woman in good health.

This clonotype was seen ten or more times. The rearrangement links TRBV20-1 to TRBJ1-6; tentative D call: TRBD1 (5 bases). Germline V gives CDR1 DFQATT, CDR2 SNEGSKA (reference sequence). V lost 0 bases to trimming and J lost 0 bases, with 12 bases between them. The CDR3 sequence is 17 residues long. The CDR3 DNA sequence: TGCAGTGCTAGAGAGCCAGGGATTCGCTCCTATAATTCACCCCTCCACTTT. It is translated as CSAREPGIRSYNSPLHF.

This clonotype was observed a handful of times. CDR3 loop: CASSRFNLRGVSYNEQFF. In nucleotides, the CDR3 is TGTGCCAGCAGCCGATTCAACCTCCGGGGGGTTTCCTACAATGAGCAGTTCTTC. The V and J genes are TRBV7-9 and TRBJ2-1, with TRBD2 matching over 7 bases. CDR1 is SEHNR, CDR2 FQNEAQ, per germline (reference sequence). The CDR3 runs to 18 residues. The junction had 14 bases not matched to a gene; V was cut back by 5 bases and J by 1 base. The full variable domain, rest sourced from reference TRBV7-9 and TRBJ2-1, is DTGVSQNPRHKITKRGQNVTFRCDPISEHNRLYWYRQTLGQGPEFLTYFQNEAQLEKSRLLSDRFSAERPKGSFSTLEIQRTEQGDSAMYLCASSRFNLRGVSYNEQFFGPGTRLTVL.

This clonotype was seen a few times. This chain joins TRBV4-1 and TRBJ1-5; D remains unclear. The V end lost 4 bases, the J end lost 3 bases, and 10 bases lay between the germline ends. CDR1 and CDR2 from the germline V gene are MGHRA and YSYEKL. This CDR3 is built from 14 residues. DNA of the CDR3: TGCGCCAGCAGCCCGACTGACCTCAATCAGCCCCAGCATTTT. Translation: CASSPTDLNQPQHF.

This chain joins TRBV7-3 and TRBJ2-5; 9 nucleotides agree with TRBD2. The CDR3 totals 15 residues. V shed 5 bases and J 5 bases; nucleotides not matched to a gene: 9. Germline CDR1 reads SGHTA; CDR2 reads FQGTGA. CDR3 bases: TGTGCCAGCAGCCCAATCGCGGGGGGGAAGGAGACCCAGTACTTC. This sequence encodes CASSPIAGGKETQYF.

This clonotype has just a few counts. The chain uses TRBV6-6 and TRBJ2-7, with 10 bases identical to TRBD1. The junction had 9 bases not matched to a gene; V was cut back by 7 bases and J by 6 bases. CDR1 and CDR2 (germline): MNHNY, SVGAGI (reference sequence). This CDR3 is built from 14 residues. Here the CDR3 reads CASTMDRGFGEQYF. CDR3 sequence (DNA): TGTGCCAGCACCATGGACAGGGGGTTCGGCGAGCAGTACTTC.

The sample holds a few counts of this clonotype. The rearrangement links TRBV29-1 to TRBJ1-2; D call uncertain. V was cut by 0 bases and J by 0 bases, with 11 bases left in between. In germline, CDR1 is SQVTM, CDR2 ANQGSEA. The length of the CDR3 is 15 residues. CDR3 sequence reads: CSVEDFKEPNYGYTF. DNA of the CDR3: TGCAGCGTTGAAGATTTCAAAGAACCTAACTATGGCTACACCTTC.

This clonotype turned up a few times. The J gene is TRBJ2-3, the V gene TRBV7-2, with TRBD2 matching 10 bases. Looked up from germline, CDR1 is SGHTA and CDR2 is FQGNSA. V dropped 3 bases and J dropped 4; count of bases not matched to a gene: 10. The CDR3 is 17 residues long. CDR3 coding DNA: TGTGCCAGCAGCTTGAAAGTAGCGGGGGGAGCTTCAGATACGCAGTATTTT. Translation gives CASSLKVAGGASDTQYF.

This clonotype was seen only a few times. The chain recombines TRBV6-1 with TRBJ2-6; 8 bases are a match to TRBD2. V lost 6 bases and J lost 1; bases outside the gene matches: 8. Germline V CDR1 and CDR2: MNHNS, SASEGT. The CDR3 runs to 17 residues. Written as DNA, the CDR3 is TGTGCCAGCAGAACGACCCGCGGGGGGTCTGGGGCCAACGTCCTGACTTTC. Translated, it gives CASRTTRGGSGANVLTF.

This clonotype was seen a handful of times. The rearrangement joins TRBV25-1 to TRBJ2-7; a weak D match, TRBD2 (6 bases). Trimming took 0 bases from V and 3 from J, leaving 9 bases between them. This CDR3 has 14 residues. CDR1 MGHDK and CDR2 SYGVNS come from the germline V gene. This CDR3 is CASSEYSGDYEQYF. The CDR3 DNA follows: TGTGCCAGCAGTGAATATAGCGGAGACTACGAGCAGTACTTC.

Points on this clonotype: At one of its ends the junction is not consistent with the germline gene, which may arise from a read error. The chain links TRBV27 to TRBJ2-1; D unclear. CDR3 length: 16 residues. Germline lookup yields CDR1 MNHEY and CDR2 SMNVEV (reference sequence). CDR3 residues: CASSPGWAPIYNERFF. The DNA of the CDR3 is TGTGCCAGCAGCCCTGGTTGGGCCCCCATTTACAATGAGCGGTTCTTC.